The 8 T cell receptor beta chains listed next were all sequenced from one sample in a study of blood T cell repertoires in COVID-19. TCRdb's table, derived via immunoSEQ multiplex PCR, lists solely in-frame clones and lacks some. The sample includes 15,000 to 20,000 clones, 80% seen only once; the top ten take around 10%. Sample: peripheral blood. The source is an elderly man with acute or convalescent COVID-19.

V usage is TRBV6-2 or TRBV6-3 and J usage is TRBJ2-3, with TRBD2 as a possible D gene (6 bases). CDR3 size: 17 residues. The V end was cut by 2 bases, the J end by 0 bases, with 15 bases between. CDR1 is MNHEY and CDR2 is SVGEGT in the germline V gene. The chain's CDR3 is CASSYIVLRGSTDTQYF. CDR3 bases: TGTGCCAGCAGTTACATCGTTTTGCGGGGAAGCACAGATACGCAGTATTTT.

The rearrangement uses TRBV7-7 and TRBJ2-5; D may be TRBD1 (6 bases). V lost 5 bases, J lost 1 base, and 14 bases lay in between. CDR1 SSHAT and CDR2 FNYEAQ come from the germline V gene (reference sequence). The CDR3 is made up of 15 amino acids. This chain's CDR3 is CASSQTGTVQETQYF. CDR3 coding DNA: TGTGCCAGCAGCCAGACAGGCACTGTCCAAGAGACCCAGTACTTC.

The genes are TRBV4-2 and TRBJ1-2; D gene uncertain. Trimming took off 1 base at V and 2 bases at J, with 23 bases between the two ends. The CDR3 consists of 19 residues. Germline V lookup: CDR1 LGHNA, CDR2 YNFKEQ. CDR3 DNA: TGTGCCAGCAGCCAAGCGTTAAGTAATCAGCGAACTGAGAACTATGGCTACACCTTC. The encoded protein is CASSQALSNQRTENYGYTF.

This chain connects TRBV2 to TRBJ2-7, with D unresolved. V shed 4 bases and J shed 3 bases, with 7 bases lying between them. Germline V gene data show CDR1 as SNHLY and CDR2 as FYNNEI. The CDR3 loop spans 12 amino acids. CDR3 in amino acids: CASSAQDYEQYF. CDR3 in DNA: TGTGCCAGCAGTGCCCAGGACTACGAGCAGTACTTC.

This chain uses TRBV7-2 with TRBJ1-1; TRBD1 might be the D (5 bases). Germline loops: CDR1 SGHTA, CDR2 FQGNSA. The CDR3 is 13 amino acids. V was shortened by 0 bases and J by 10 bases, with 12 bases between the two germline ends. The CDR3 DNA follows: TGTGCCAGCAGCTTAGCGGAAGGGGTTACAGCTTTCTTT. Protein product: CASSLAEGVTAFF.

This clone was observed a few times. CDR3 sequence: CASSPRTGLGTEAFF. CDR3 nucleotide sequence: TGTGCCAGCTCACCAAGAACAGGCCTGGGCACTGAAGCTTTCTTT. The chain carries TRBV18 and TRBJ1-1; tentatively, D is TRBD1 (5 bases). Per germline, CDR1 KGHSH and CDR2 LQKENI. The CDR3 runs 15 residues. Trimming removed 2 bases from V and 4 bases from J, with 14 bases in between.

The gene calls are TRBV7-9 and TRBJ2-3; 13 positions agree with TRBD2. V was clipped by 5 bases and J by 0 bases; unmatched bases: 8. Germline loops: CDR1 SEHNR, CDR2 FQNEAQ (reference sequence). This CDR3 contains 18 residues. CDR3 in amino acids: CASSAPGLAGYSTDTQYF. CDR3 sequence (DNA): TGTGCCAGCAGCGCGCCGGGACTAGCGGGGTATAGCACAGATACGCAGTATTTT.

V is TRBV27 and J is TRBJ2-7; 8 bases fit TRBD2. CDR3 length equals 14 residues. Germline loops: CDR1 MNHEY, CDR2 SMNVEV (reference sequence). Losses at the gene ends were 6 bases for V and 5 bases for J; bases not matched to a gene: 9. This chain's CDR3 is CASRYSGDGDEQYF. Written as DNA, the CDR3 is TGTGCCAGCAGGTATAGCGGGGATGGGGACGAGCAGTACTTC.